The 8 T cell receptor beta chains below all came from one sample that was sequenced in a study of cytomegalovirus exposure and HLA in healthy donors. The PCR was carried out with 60 Vbeta primers and 13 Jbeta primers. Libraries were prepared by immunoSEQ multiplex PCR; TCRdb keeps only in-frame clonotypes and omits some of them. The sample records just over 150,000 clones, around 76% being singletons. Sample: PBMCs. The receptors shown here come from a female donor in good health and CMV-seronegative.

This chain links TRBV5-1 with TRBJ2-2, with D perhaps matching TRBD2 (6 bases). This CDR3 has 16 amino acids. Germline CDR1 and CDR2: SGHRS and YFSETQ. V was trimmed by 0 bases and J by 0 bases, leaving 9 bases between them. The CDR3 DNA reads as TGCGCCAGCAGCTTGGATTTAGCGGCGAACACCGGGGAGCTGTTTTTT. Protein: CASSLDLAANTGELFF.

This clone has more than one count but fewer than ten. The genes are TRBV7-2 and TRBJ1-6, with 9 nucleotides matching TRBD1. V lost 6 bases to trimming and J lost 14 bases; unmatched junction nucleotides: 17. From germline, CDR1 is SGHTA and CDR2 FQGNSA. The CDR3 is made up of 16 amino acids. CDR3 in amino acids: CASRQFGTGSLAALHF. DNA for the CDR3: TGTGCCAGCAGGCAATTCGGGACAGGGTCGCTGGCGGCCCTCCACTTT.

The chain has TRBV29-1 and TRBJ2-1, with D tentatively TRBD2 (5 bases). The CDR3 covers 12 residues. Germline V gene data show CDR1 as SQVTM and CDR2 as ANQGSEA. With 6 bases removed from V and 3 bases from J, the gap between germline ends came to 9 bases. This CDR3 reads CSVILVYNEQFF. The CDR3 DNA sequence: TGCAGCGTAATACTAGTCTACAATGAGCAGTTCTTC.

The J gene is TRBJ2-7, the V gene TRBV6-5; D call uncertain. CDR1 and CDR2 from the germline V gene are MNHEY and SVGAGI. This CDR3 has 13 amino acids. Trimming took off 10 bases at V and 2 bases at J, with 15 bases between the two ends. The CDR3 region is CATSRTVTYEQYF. The CDR3 DNA is TGTGCCACTTCGCGAACTGTTACCTACGAGCAGTACTTC.

The CDR3 here is CASRIPSYNEQFF. The CDR3 coding sequence is TGTGCCAGCAGGATCCCCAGTTACAATGAGCAGTTCTTC. The chain carries TRBV11-2 and TRBJ2-1; no clear D gene. V was pared by 6 bases and J by 4 bases, with 10 bases between. Germline-derived CDR1 and CDR2 are SGHAT and FQNNGV. The CDR3 runs 13 residues.

The chain is built from TRBV5-5 and TRBJ2-7; a weak D match, TRBD2 (6 bases). The CDR3 spans 11 residues. Trimming took 2 bases from V and 10 from J, leaving 10 bases between them. The germline gives CDR1 SGHKS, CDR2 YYEKEE (reference sequence). This chain's CDR3 is CASSFGLHQYF. The CDR3 region has the DNA TGTGCCAGCAGCTTTGGACTACACCAGTACTTC.

The CDR3 loop is CASSLLAGVSDTQYF. CDR3 bases: TGCGCCAGCAGCTTACTAGCGGGAGTCTCAGATACGCAGTATTTT. This rearrangement joins TRBV5-1 to TRBJ2-3, with 11 positions matching TRBD2. V shed 2 bases and J 4 bases; nucleotides not matched to a gene: 3. Germline CDR1 is SGHRS and CDR2 is YFSETQ. The length of the CDR3 is 15 residues.

CDR3 nucleotide sequence: TGTGCCAGCAGCCGTGACACGAGCAATCAGCCCCAGCATTTT. Encoded protein: CASSRDTSNQPQHF. The rearrangement uses TRBV7-9 and TRBJ1-5, with no clear D. Per the germline V gene, CDR1 is SEHNR and CDR2 is FQNEAQ (reference sequence). This CDR3 is 14 amino acids long. Between the trimmed V and J ends, which lost 5 bases and 1 base, there was a span of 9 bases.